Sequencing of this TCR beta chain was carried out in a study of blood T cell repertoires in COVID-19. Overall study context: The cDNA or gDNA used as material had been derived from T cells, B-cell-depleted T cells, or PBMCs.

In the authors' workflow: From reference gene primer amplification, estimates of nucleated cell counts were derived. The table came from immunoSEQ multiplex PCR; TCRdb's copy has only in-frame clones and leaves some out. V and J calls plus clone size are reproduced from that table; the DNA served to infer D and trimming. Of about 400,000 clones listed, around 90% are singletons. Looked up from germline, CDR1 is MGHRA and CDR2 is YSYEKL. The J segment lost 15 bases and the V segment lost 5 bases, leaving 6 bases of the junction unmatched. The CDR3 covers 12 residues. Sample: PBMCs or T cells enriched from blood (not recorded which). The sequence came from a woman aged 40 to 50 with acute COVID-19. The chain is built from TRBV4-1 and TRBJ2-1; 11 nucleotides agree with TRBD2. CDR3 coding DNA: TGCGCCAGCAGCTCTCGTAGCGGGGGGGGGTTCTTC. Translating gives CASSSRSGGGFF.